This T cell receptor (beta chain) was obtained from a study of blood T cell repertoires in COVID-19. Study context: From the United States, Italy and Spain came samples of acute and convalescent COVID-19. T cells, B-cell-depleted T cells, or PBMCs provided the cDNA or gDNA that served as material.

Trimming took 5 bases from V and 7 from J; bases not matched to a gene: 4. The CDR3 is 14 amino acids. Germline V gene data show CDR1 as SGHTA and CDR2 as FQGNSA. In the original workflow: Nucleated cell number was recorded as an estimate derived from reference gene primer amplification. The protocol was immunoSEQ multiplex PCR, while the TCRdb copy is restricted to in-frame clones and leaves out a portion. V, J and clone size derive from that table, while D and trimming were established from the DNA sequence. The sample comprises more than 300,000 clones, more than 75% of which are singletons, and roughly 3.3% rests with the top ten.

The receptor comes from a woman under 30 who had recovered from COVID-19. The gene calls are TRBV7-2 and TRBJ1-6; TRBD1 agrees at 8 bases. Source material: peripheral blood. DNA for the CDR3: TGTGCCAGCAGCATAAGACAGGGGAATTCACCCCTCCACTTT. Protein sequence: CASSIRQGNSPLHF.